The 15 T cell receptor beta chains listed next were all sequenced from one sample in a study of blood T cell repertoires in COVID-19. Profiling relied on immunoSEQ multiplex PCR, and the TCRdb table lists in-frame clones only, not all of them. The sample has about 110,000 clones; around 79% are singletons. Sequencing used peripheral blood. The origin of the receptors is an elderly woman with active or convalescent COVID-19.

The gene calls are TRBV7-2 and TRBJ2-1; 8 bases map to TRBD2. The ends lost 6 bases at V and 5 bases at J; junction bases unmatched: 6. The length of the CDR3 is 14 residues. Germline V gene sequence: CDR1 SGHTA, CDR2 FQGNSA. The chain's CDR3 is CASSTAGGHNEQFF. CDR3 DNA: TGTGCCAGCAGTACCGCGGGAGGTCACAATGAGCAGTTCTTC. Complete variable domain (other parts from reference TRBV7-2 and TRBJ2-1): GAGVSQSPSNKVTEKGKDVELRCDPISGHTALYWYRQSLGQGLEFLIYFQGNSAPDKSGLPSDRFSAERTGGSVSTLTIQRTQQEDSAVYLCASSTAGGHNEQFFGPGTRLTVL.

The chain uses TRBV15 and TRBJ2-1; TRBD2 matches at 11 bases. Unmatched junction bases numbered 8, after V lost 1 base and J lost 9 bases. The length of the CDR3 is 16 residues. Germline V gene lookup returns CDR1 LNHNV and CDR2 YYDKDF (reference sequence). CDR3 amino acids: CATSRVSGRATGEQFF. The CDR3 DNA is TGTGCCACCAGCAGAGTTAGCGGGAGGGCCACGGGTGAGCAGTTCTTC.

V usage is TRBV4-2 and J usage is TRBJ2-1; no clear D. With 0 bases removed from V and 5 bases from J, the gap between germline ends came to 20 bases. CDR1 and CDR2 from the germline V gene are LGHNA and YNFKEQ. This CDR3 comprises 18 residues. The CDR3 nucleotides read TGTGCCAGCAGCCAAGATCAGACTGGGTACATGGCGGACAATGAGCAGTTCTTC. Its protein product is CASSQDQTGYMADNEQFF.

The rearrangement joins TRBV12-3 or TRBV12-4 to TRBJ2-7, with TRBD1 as a possible D gene (5 bases). This CDR3 is 13 amino acids long. Trimming pared 3 bases from V and 2 bases from J, leaving 8 bases between. CDR3 in DNA: TGTGCCAGCAGTTTGCGACAGCCCTACGAGCAGTACTTC. Its protein is CASSLRQPYEQYF.

This chain links TRBV19 with TRBJ2-1; perhaps TRBD2 as D (5 bases). This CDR3 region has 18 residues. The V gene's germline CDR1 is LNHDA and CDR2 SQIVND (reference sequence). Trimming left V 5 bases short and J 1 base short, with 21 bases between. The CDR3 DNA sequence: TGTGCCAGTAGTCCCCCGGTGCTCACCCGGGAATCCTACAATGAGCAGTTCTTC. Translating it yields CASSPPVLTRESYNEQFF.

This clone was counted a single time. CDR3 protein: CASSLGTSGRQQYF. The CDR3 DNA reads as TGTGCCAGCAGCTTAGGGACTAGCGGGAGGCAGCAGTACTTC. The chain carries TRBV7-9 and TRBJ2-7; TRBD2 agrees at 14 bases. Germline V gene lookup returns CDR1 SEHNR and CDR2 FQNEAQ (reference sequence). Trimming took 1 base from V and 8 from J; bases not matched to a gene: 1. This CDR3 region has 14 residues. The full variable domain, rest sourced from reference TRBV7-9 and TRBJ2-7, is DTGVSQNPRHKITKRGQNVTFRCDPISEHNRLYWYRQTLGQGPEFLTYFQNEAQLEKSRLLSDRFSAERPKGSFSTLEIQRTEQGDSAMYLCASSLGTSGRQQYFGPGTRLTVT.

The chain has TRBV29-1 and TRBJ1-2, with D unclear. The germline V gene has CDR1 SQVTM and CDR2 ANQGSEA. Trimming removed 7 bases from V and 2 bases from J, with 20 bases in between. The CDR3 sequence is 15 residues long. The CDR3 here is CSAAPYEGGNYGYTF. The CDR3 DNA reads TGCAGCGCTGCCCCGTACGAAGGAGGGAACTATGGCTACACCTTC.

This chain links TRBV5-5 with TRBJ2-7, with 7 bases that match TRBD1. This CDR3 is built from 15 residues. Trimming removed 0 bases from V and 2 bases from J; junction bases left unmatched: 5. Germline V gene data show CDR1 as SGHKS and CDR2 as YYEKEE (reference sequence). CDR3 in DNA: TGTGCCAGCAGCTTGGGGACAGGTATCACCTACGAGCAGTACTTC. Its protein product is CASSLGTGITYEQYF.

Regarding this clone: Other DNA sequences in the sample encode the same CDR3. This chain connects TRBV5-1 to TRBJ2-1; 11 nucleotides line up with TRBD2. J gave up 4 bases and V 4 bases, and 4 bases lay outside the gene matches. Looked up from germline, CDR1 is SGHRS and CDR2 is YFSETQ. The CDR3 loop spans 15 amino acids. This CDR3 is CASSTGLAAYNEQFF. The DNA for the CDR3 is TGCGCCAGCAGCACGGGACTAGCGGCTTACAATGAGCAGTTCTTC.

CDR3 sequence reads: CASSAQGAGETQYF. The CDR3 bases are TGTGCCAGCAGCGCCCAGGGAGCGGGGGAGACCCAGTACTTC. The V gene is TRBV9, the J gene TRBJ2-5; 7 positions match TRBD2. Germline CDR1 reads SGDLS; CDR2 reads YYNGEE. This CDR3 has 14 residues. V lost 3 bases to trimming and J lost 5 bases; unmatched junction nucleotides: 7.

V gene TRBV27 combines with J gene TRBJ2-3, with 9 bases fitting TRBD2. Per the germline V gene, CDR1 is MNHEY and CDR2 is SMNVEV (reference sequence). CDR3 length equals 17 residues. V was clipped by 5 bases and J by 4 bases; unmatched bases: 13. The CDR3 DNA follows: TGTGCCAGCAGTCCAGGGACTAGCTTCCTTTACGCAGATACGCAGTATTTT. It yields the protein CASSPGTSFLYADTQYF.

The CDR3 protein is CASSGRNLGELFF. In DNA form, the CDR3 reads TGTGCCAGCAGCGGCAGGAATTTGGGGGAGCTGTTTTTT. The chain recombines TRBV7-9 with TRBJ2-2; D gene ambiguous. The CDR3 length is 13 residues. Trimming took 5 bases from V and 8 from J, leaving 12 bases between them. Germline CDR1 and CDR2: SEHNR and FQNEAQ (reference sequence).

The chain uses TRBV7-6 and TRBJ2-5, with a possible D match to TRBD2 (6 bases). V lost 3 bases to trimming and J lost 4 bases, with 15 bases between them. There are 15 residues in the CDR3. The germline V gene encodes CDR1 SGHVS and CDR2 FNYEAQ. CDR3 nucleotide sequence: TGTGCCAGCAGCTTTCGTGGATCGGAGGGAGAGACCCAGTACTTC. It encodes CASSFRGSEGETQYF.

V gene TRBV7-8 combines with J gene TRBJ1-1, with unresolved D. The CDR3 spans 15 residues. Trimming left V 6 bases short and J 2 bases short, with 16 bases between. Germline loops: CDR1 SGHVS, CDR2 FQNEAQ. Here the CDR3 DNA reads TGTGCCAGCAGTTTCTCGGGGTATTTCAACACTGAAGCTTTCTTT. Translation: CASSFSGYFNTEAFF.

V is TRBV7-9 and J is TRBJ1-5; 11 bases agree with TRBD1. CDR1 is SEHNR and CDR2 is FQNEAQ in the germline V gene (reference sequence). The CDR3 has 14 residues. J was trimmed by 7 bases and V by 4 bases; bases with no gene match: 3. In nucleotides, the CDR3 is TGTGCCAGCAGCTCCGGGACAGGGGGGCAGCCCCAGCATTTT. Amino acids: CASSSGTGGQPQHF.